This passage covers 29 T cell receptor beta chains from one sample sequenced in a study of blood T cell repertoires in COVID-19. The method was immunoSEQ multiplex PCR; TCRdb's version includes in-frame clones alone and lacks a portion of them. The table has about 110,000 clones, around 80% seen once. Material: peripheral blood. The receptors derive from a woman in her seventies with acute or convalescent COVID-19.

The chain recombines TRBV5-1 with TRBJ2-5; 8 positions agree with TRBD1. V was pared by 4 bases and J by 4 bases, with 3 bases of the junction left unmatched. Germline CDR1 reads SGHRS; CDR2 reads YFSETQ. This CDR3 contains 13 residues. CDR3 nucleotides: TGCGCCAGCAGCCAGGGGGCAGGAGAGACCCAGTACTTC. It translates to CASSQGAGETQYF.

V usage is TRBV5-1 and J usage is TRBJ2-1; 10 positions agree with TRBD2. This CDR3 has 18 amino acids. With V trimmed by 2 bases and J by 8 bases, 16 bases remained unmatched. Germline values: CDR1 SGHRS, CDR2 YFSETQ. CDR3 sequence (DNA): TGCGCCAGCAGCTTCAGAAGCGGGGGGGCCAGTCGTCTAGATGAGCAGTTCTTC. Translated, it gives CASSFRSGGASRLDEQFF.

The chain is built from TRBV7-2 and TRBJ2-5, with 8 bases identical to TRBD2. The V gene end was trimmed by 3 bases and the J gene end by 5 bases; junction bases not matched to a gene: 5. The germline gives CDR1 SGHTA, CDR2 FQGNSA. This CDR3 spans 14 amino acids. CDR3 region: CASSFSGARETQYF. CDR3 nucleotides: TGTGCCAGCAGCTTTAGCGGGGCCCGGGAGACCCAGTACTTC.

The chain employs TRBV5-5 and TRBJ1-1; tentative D call: TRBD1 (6 bases). V was cut by 2 bases and J by 3 bases, with 11 bases left in between. Germline V gene data show CDR1 as SGHKS and CDR2 as YYEKEE (reference sequence). The CDR3 totals 14 residues. The CDR3 sequence: CASSLYRVYTEAFF. For the CDR3, the DNA is TGTGCCAGCAGCTTATACAGGGTCTACACTGAAGCTTTCTTT.

V gene TRBV28 combines with J gene TRBJ2-5, with D possibly matching TRBD2 (5 bases). CDR1 and CDR2 (germline): MDHEN, SYDVKM. The CDR3 is 12 residues long. The CDR3 loop is CASQEERGTQYF. In DNA form, the CDR3 reads TGTGCTAGTCAGGAGGAACGTGGGACCCAGTACTTC.

The chain uses TRBV19 and TRBJ1-6; 8 bases agree with TRBD1. V shed 7 bases and J 8 bases; nucleotides not matched to a gene: 4. CDR1 is LNHDA and CDR2 is SQIVND in the germline V gene (reference sequence). The CDR3 is made up of 13 amino acids. DNA for the CDR3: TGTGCCAGTAACGGACAGGGACATTCACCCCTCCACTTT. It specifies CASNGQGHSPLHF. Variable domain in full (rest from reference TRBV19 and TRBJ1-6): DGGITQSPKYLFRKEGQNVTLSCEQNLNHDAMYWYRQDPGQGLRLIYYSQIVNDFQKGDIAEGYSVSREKKESFPLTVTSAQKNPTAFYLCASNGQGHSPLHFGNGTRLTVT.

With regard to this clone: The sample carries other DNA sequences with the same CDR3. This rearrangement joins TRBV3-1 (or the pseudogene TRBV3-2) to TRBJ1-5; D gene uncertain. Trimming pared 0 bases from V and 2 bases from J, leaving 5 bases between. CDR3 length: 14 residues. Germline loops: CDR1 LGHDT, CDR2 YNNKEL (reference sequence). CDR3 loop: CASSQDIGNQPQHF. CDR3 nucleotide sequence: TGTGCCAGCAGCCAAGATATTGGCAATCAGCCCCAGCATTTT.

The chain uses TRBV6-2 or TRBV6-3 and TRBJ2-7; 10 bases are a match to TRBD2. V was clipped by 2 bases and J by 1 base; unmatched bases: 2. Germline V CDR1 and CDR2: MNHEY, SVGEGT. This CDR3 is built from 15 residues. The CDR3: CASSYGTSESYEQYF. DNA of the CDR3: TGTGCCAGCAGTTACGGGACTAGCGAATCCTACGAGCAGTACTTC.

V usage is TRBV5-1 and J usage is TRBJ1-3; D uncertain. V gave up 0 bases and J gave up 0 bases, with 13 bases separating them. CDR1 is SGHRS, CDR2 YFSETQ, per germline. The CDR3 consists of 17 residues. The CDR3 sequence is CASSLAPTKYSGNTIYF. The CDR3 DNA follows: TGCGCCAGCAGCTTGGCCCCGACTAAATACTCTGGAAACACCATATATTTT. Filled out from reference TRBV5-1 and TRBJ1-3, the complete variable domain reads KAGVTQTPRYLIKTRGQQVTLSCSPISGHRSVSWYQQTPGQGLQFLFEYFSETQRNKGNFPGRFSGRQFSNSRSEMNVSTLELGDSALYLCASSLAPTKYSGNTIYFGEGSWLTVV.

V and J are TRBV5-1 and TRBJ2-3; no firm D call. V lost 0 bases to trimming and J lost 1 base, with 9 bases between them. Germline values: CDR1 SGHRS, CDR2 YFSETQ. The CDR3 has 15 amino acids. This CDR3 is CASSLVSFRTDTQYF. The CDR3 DNA reads TGCGCCAGCAGCTTGGTGTCATTTCGCACAGATACGCAGTATTTT. Variable domain in full (rest from reference TRBV5-1 and TRBJ2-3): KAGVTQTPRYLIKTRGQQVTLSCSPISGHRSVSWYQQTPGQGLQFLFEYFSETQRNKGNFPGRFSGRQFSNSRSEMNVSTLELGDSALYLCASSLVSFRTDTQYFGPGTRLTVL.

The chain employs TRBV18 and TRBJ2-1; 11 positions match TRBD2. The CDR3 spans 16 residues. The J segment lost 10 bases and the V segment lost 8 bases, leaving 16 bases of the junction unmatched. Germline CDR1 KGHSH, CDR2 LQKENI. CDR3 bases: TGTGCCAGCCGTTACAGGCTCCTAGCGGGAGGCATGGAGCAGTTCTTC. This translates into CASRYRLLAGGMEQFF. Drawing the rest from reference TRBV18 and TRBJ2-1, the complete variable domain is NAGVMQNPRHLVRRRGQEARLRCSPMKGHSHVYWYRQLPEEGLKFMVYLQKENIIDESGMPKERFSAEFPKEGPSILRIQQVVRGDSAAYFCASRYRLLAGGMEQFFGPGTRLTVL.

The chain employs TRBV12-3 or TRBV12-4 and TRBJ1-1; a weak D match, TRBD1 (5 bases). V dropped 7 bases and J dropped 1 base, with 10 bases sitting between them. CDR3 length equals 13 residues. CDR3 loop: CASTLQENTEAFF. The DNA of the CDR3 is TGTGCCAGCACCCTACAGGAGAACACTGAAGCTTTCTTT.

The chain uses TRBV5-4 and TRBJ2-5; D may be TRBD2 (5 bases). This CDR3 region has 13 residues. Germline values: CDR1 SGHNT, CDR2 YYREEE (reference sequence). Trimming left V 0 bases short and J 5 bases short, with 8 bases between. This CDR3 reads CASSLVGSETQYF. The DNA of the CDR3 is TGTGCCAGCAGCTTGGTTGGGAGCGAGACCCAGTACTTC.

In its sample, this clone was seen once. J is TRBJ2-7 and V is TRBV5-1, with 8 bases matching TRBD1. V trimming: 3 bases; J trimming: 3 bases; junction bases outside the gene matches: 8. Germline values: CDR1 SGHRS, CDR2 YFSETQ. The CDR3 is 15 amino acids. The CDR3 DNA sequence: TGCGCCAGCAGCTGGGGGGACAGGATCAACTACGAGCAGTACTTC. Residues: CASSWGDRINYEQYF.

V and J are TRBV5-1 and TRBJ1-2, with 7 bases fitting TRBD1. Germline V gives CDR1 SGHRS, CDR2 YFSETQ. CDR3 size: 14 residues. Trimming removed 5 bases from V and 4 bases from J; junction bases left unmatched: 8. The CDR3 protein is CASSSTGVSYGYTF. CDR3 bases: TGCGCCAGCAGTTCAACAGGGGTTAGCTATGGCTACACCTTC.

The chain uses TRBV9 and TRBJ1-4; possible D gene TRBD1, 5 bases. Trimming pared 0 bases from V and 0 bases from J, leaving 9 bases between. Germline loops: CDR1 SGDLS, CDR2 YYNGEE. The CDR3 consists of 16 residues. The DNA for the CDR3 is TGTGCCAGCAGCGTAGCCGACAGCACAACTAATGAAAAACTGTTTTTT. Translated, it gives CASSVADSTTNEKLFF.

V is TRBV5-4 and J is TRBJ2-3; D ambiguous. V was clipped by 0 bases and J by 0 bases, with 8 bases between them. The CDR3 runs 15 residues. In germline, CDR1 is SGHNT, CDR2 YYREEE (reference sequence). The CDR3 loop reads CASSLELASTDTQYF. For the CDR3, the DNA is TGTGCCAGCAGCTTGGAGTTAGCTAGCACAGATACGCAGTATTTT.

The CDR3 DNA reads as TGCGCCAGCAGCCTGAGACAGGGTGGAGTTGAGCAGTACTTC. It specifies CASSLRQGGVEQYF. The chain carries TRBV5-1 and TRBJ2-7; 7 bases are a match to TRBD1. This CDR3 spans 14 amino acids. From germline, CDR1 is SGHRS and CDR2 YFSETQ. After removal of 4 bases from V and 7 bases from J, the junction contained 11 bases not matched to a gene.

This clone was counted a single time. The rearrangement joins TRBV5-1 to TRBJ1-1; 8 nucleotides align to TRBD1. The trim removed 5 bases at V and 3 bases at J, leaving 6 bases unmatched. CDR1 is SGHRS and CDR2 is YFSETQ in the germline V gene. This CDR3 region has 14 residues. The DNA for the CDR3 is TGCGCCAGCAGGGACAGGGCCCGGGACACTGAAGCTTTCTTT. Encoded protein: CASRDRARDTEAFF. The whole variable domain, remainder taken from reference TRBV5-1 and TRBJ1-1, is KAGVTQTPRYLIKTRGQQVTLSCSPISGHRSVSWYQQTPGQGLQFLFEYFSETQRNKGNFPGRFSGRQFSNSRSEMNVSTLELGDSALYLCASRDRARDTEAFFGQGTRLTVV.

This clone appeared once. J is TRBJ2-7 and V is TRBV3-1 (or the pseudogene TRBV3-2); 9 positions match TRBD2. With 1 base clipped from V and 5 bases from J, the junction kept 6 bases outside the gene matches. The CDR3 is 15 residues long. The germline V gene encodes CDR1 LGHDT and CDR2 YNNKEL (reference sequence). The CDR3 reads CASSQGNSGSNEQYF. The CDR3 nucleotides are TGTGCCAGCAGCCAAGGAAATAGCGGGAGTAACGAGCAGTACTTC.

The gene calls are TRBV7-8 and TRBJ1-5; D might be TRBD1 (6 bases). This CDR3 is 15 amino acids long. V was clipped by 4 bases and J by 4 bases, with 14 bases between them. CDR1 and CDR2 from the germline V gene are SGHVS and FQNEAQ. CDR3 DNA: TGTGCCAGCAGCTACGACAGGATGGGGAATCAGCCCCAGCATTTT. Protein product: CASSYDRMGNQPQHF. The full variable domain, with the rest looked up from reference TRBV7-8 and TRBJ1-5, is GAGVSQSPRYKVAKRGQDVALRCDPISGHVSLFWYQQALGQGPEFLTYFQNEAQLDKSGLPSDRFFAERPEGSVSTLKIQRTQQEDSAVYLCASSYDRMGNQPQHFGDGTRLSIL.

The chain links TRBV5-6 to TRBJ1-1, with no clear D. V dropped 1 base and J dropped 1 base, with 11 bases sitting between them. CDR3 size: 15 residues. Germline V gene lookup returns CDR1 SGHDT and CDR2 YYEEEE. CDR3 protein: CASSLPGVKNTEAFF. CDR3 sequence (DNA): TGTGCCAGCAGCTTGCCGGGAGTGAAGAACACTGAAGCTTTCTTT. Supplemented by reference TRBV5-6 and TRBJ1-1, the full variable domain reads DAGVTQSPTHLIKTRGQQVTLRCSPKSGHDTVSWYQQALGQGPQFIFQYYEEEERQRGNFPDRFSGHQFPNYSSELNVNALLLGDSALYLCASSLPGVKNTEAFFGQGTRLTVV.

The rearrangement links TRBV3-1 (or the pseudogene TRBV3-2) to TRBJ2-7; 7 bases agree with TRBD1. The CDR3 is made up of 14 amino acids. CDR1 and CDR2 from the germline V gene are LGHDT and YNNKEL (reference sequence). Unmatched junction bases numbered 9, after V lost 4 bases and J lost 6 bases. The CDR3 nucleotides read TGTGCCAGCAGCCCTGAAGACAGGGAAGGCGAGCAGTACTTC. Amino acid sequence: CASSPEDREGEQYF.

This clone is a singleton in its sample. The rearrangement joins TRBV5-1 to TRBJ1-4; perhaps TRBD1 as D (6 bases). V lost 2 bases and J 8 bases, leaving 13 bases between the germline ends. This CDR3 spans 14 amino acids. Germline-derived CDR1 and CDR2 are SGHRS and YFSETQ. CDR3 region: CASSLVQGQEKLFF. CDR3 in DNA: TGCGCCAGCAGCTTAGTCCAGGGGCAAGAAAAACTGTTTTTT.

This chain connects TRBV19 to TRBJ2-5, with 9 bases aligning to TRBD1. This CDR3 contains 13 residues. Germline V gene sequence: CDR1 LNHDA, CDR2 SQIVND (reference sequence). The junction had 5 bases not matched to a gene; V was cut back by 7 bases and J by 5 bases. The CDR3 DNA reads TGTGCCAGTACCGCCGACAGGGGGGAGACCCAGTACTTC. It codes for CASTADRGETQYF.

The gene calls are TRBV28 and TRBJ1-1, with unresolved D. This CDR3 spans 14 amino acids. Between the trimmed V and J ends, which lost 6 bases and 4 bases, there was a span of 15 bases. Germline V gene sequence: CDR1 MDHEN, CDR2 SYDVKM. CDR3 amino acids: CASSADTRGTEAFF. CDR3 DNA: TGTGCCAGCAGCGCTGACACCCGTGGCACTGAAGCTTTCTTT. The full variable domain, in which reference TRBV28 and TRBJ1-1 provide the parts outside the CDR3, is DVKVTQSSRYLVKRTGEKVFLECVQDMDHENMFWYRQDPGLGLRLIYFSYDVKMKEKGDIPEGYSVSREKKERFSLILESASTNQTSMYLCASSADTRGTEAFFGQGTRLTVV.

This clone was counted once. This chain links TRBV5-1 with TRBJ1-6; 7 bases align to TRBD1. CDR3 length: 15 residues. Germline trimming cut 0 bases from V and 9 bases from J; bases unmatched to any gene: 6. Germline V gene lookup returns CDR1 SGHRS and CDR2 YFSETQ. The CDR3 sequence is CASSLEGAVGSPLHF. In nucleotides, the CDR3 is TGCGCCAGCAGCTTGGAGGGGGCTGTGGGTTCACCCCTCCACTTT. Based on the CDR3 plus reference TRBV5-1 and TRBJ1-6, the full variable domain is KAGVTQTPRYLIKTRGQQVTLSCSPISGHRSVSWYQQTPGQGLQFLFEYFSETQRNKGNFPGRFSGRQFSNSRSEMNVSTLELGDSALYLCASSLEGAVGSPLHFGNGTRLTVT.

This clone showed up just a few times. This chain links TRBV9 with TRBJ2-7, with 12 bases that match TRBD1. This CDR3 spans 16 amino acids. CDR1 and CDR2 from the germline V gene are SGDLS and YYNGEE. The ends lost 0 bases at V and 3 bases at J; junction bases unmatched: 4. DNA for the CDR3: TGTGCCAGCAGCGTAGGCGGGACAGGGGGCATCTACGAGCAGTACTTC. Protein product: CASSVGGTGGIYEQYF.

The chain employs TRBV5-4 and TRBJ1-1; D is undetermined. Trimming took 3 bases from V and 0 from J, leaving 6 bases between them. CDR1 is SGHNT, CDR2 YYREEE, per germline (reference sequence). This CDR3 comprises 13 residues. CDR3 amino acids: CASSYSMNTEAFF. CDR3 DNA: TGTGCCAGCAGCTATTCCATGAACACTGAAGCTTTCTTT.